The rows below give T cell receptor beta chains drawn from one sample of a study of a mutant IDH1 vaccine in newly diagnosed glioma. Their recognized antigens are unknown. Assay: immunoSEQ multiplex PCR; the TCRdb copy retains only in-frame clones and omits some. The sample includes roughly 46,000 clones, around 85% of them seen just once. The source was PBMCs, collected from a glioma patient whose treatment included an IDH1 peptide vaccine. These receptors were taken from a woman under 40 with glioma. Some clones in this sample may be carry-over from other donors' samples. Both conserved end residues are part of each CDR3. A D gene is named only where the DNA matches it firmly. A row's size may be missing; if present it is once, few, many or a size class.

v_call	j_call	clone_size	d_call	cdr3_nt	cdr3_aa
TRBV20-1	TRBJ2-3	-	-	TGCAGTGCCTCTCCTAATACGCAGTATTTT	CSASPNTQYF
TRBV29-1	TRBJ1-1	-	TRBD1	TGCAGCGTTGGGACAGGGGGCTACTCGAACACTGAAGCTTTCTTT	CSVGTGGYSNTEAFF
TRBV6-6	TRBJ2-7	-	-	TGTGCCAGTCTATCGGGACTTGCCTCCTACGAGCAGTACTTC	CASLSGLASYEQYF
TRBV30	TRBJ1-2	-	-	TGTGCCTGGACTAAGGGGACGATCTATGGCTACACCTTC	CAWTKGTIYGYTF
TRBV15	TRBJ2-7	-	TRBD1	TGTGCCACCAGCAGAGATCTCAACCCCACACAGGGGAAAAACGAGCAGTACTTC	CATSRDLNPTQGKNEQYF
TRBV7-9	TRBJ1-1	few	-	TGTGCCAGCAGCTTAACAGGGAACACTGAAGCTTTCTTT	CASSLTGNTEAFF
TRBV7-9	TRBJ2-2	medium-sized	-	TGTGCCAGCAGCTTAGCGGGCGGGGAGCTGTTTTTT	CASSLAGGELFF
TRBV5-8	TRBJ2-5	-	-	TGTGCCAGCAGCCCGGGAGGGGGCTCTGTGGAGACCCAGTACTTC	CASSPGGGSVETQYF
TRBV2	TRBJ2-1	once	TRBD2	TGTGCCAGCAGTTCCCCTAGCGGGACCGCCTACAATGAGCAGTTCTTC	CASSSPSGTAYNEQFF
TRBV4-1	TRBJ2-7	-	-	TGCGCCAGCAGCCATACGGATAGCTCCTACGAGCAGTACTTC	CASSHTDSSYEQYF
TRBV30	TRBJ2-6	few	-	TGTGCCTCAAGGGTTGCTGGGGCCAACGTCCTGACTTTC	CASRVAGANVLTF
TRBV27	TRBJ2-2	-	-	TGTGCCAGCAGTTCCGGCATTAACACCGGGGAGCTGTTTTTT	CASSSGINTGELFF
TRBV10-2	TRBJ1-2	once	-	TGCGCCAGCACCTTCGGGGTTAACTATGGCTACACCTTC	CASTFGVNYGYTF
TRBV9	TRBJ2-1	once	TRBD2	TGTGCCAGCAGCACCAGCGGGGGGGCCCACAATGAGCAGTTCTTC	CASSTSGGAHNEQFF
TRBV5-1	TRBJ2-2	few	-	TGCGCCAGCAGCTCATTCACCGGGGAGCTGTTTTTT	CASSSFTGELFF
TRBV6-9	TRBJ1-2	-	-	TGTGCCAGCAGTTTACCGGAGGTGAACTATGGCTACACCTTC	CASSLPEVNYGYTF
TRBV9	TRBJ2-7	-	-	TGTGCCAGCAGCGTAAAGGGTGCATCCTACGAGCAGTACTTC	CASSVKGASYEQYF
TRBV28	TRBJ1-1	once	TRBD1	TGTGCCAGCAGCCCTCCGGGACAGGGGGCGGAAGCTTTCTTT	CASSPPGQGAEAFF
TRBV5-4	TRBJ2-5	-	-	TGTGCCAGCAGCCGCCGGGAAGAGACCCAGTACTTC	CASSRREETQYF
TRBV18	TRBJ1-2	-	-	TGTGCCAGCTCACCGGTAATTCTAACAGGGCCCGGAGATGGCTACACCTTC	CASSPVILTGPGDGYTF
TRBV7-9	TRBJ1-4	once	TRBD1	TGTGCCAGCAGCCCCGAGGACAGGGTTTCTGAAAAACTGTTTTTT	CASSPEDRVSEKLFF
TRBV29-1	TRBJ2-1	-	TRBD1	TGCAGCGTTGAGGACAGGGGTTCCTACAATGAGCAGTTCTTC	CSVEDRGSYNEQFF
TRBV29-1	TRBJ1-1	-	-	TGCAGCGTTGAAGCCGGGACCATGAACACTGAAGCTTTCTTT	CSVEAGTMNTEAFF
TRBV6-1	TRBJ2-3	-	TRBD2	TGTGCCAGCAGTGAACGCGGGGGGGGAAGACGGAGCACAGATACGCAGTATTTT	CASSERGGGRRSTDTQYF
TRBV7-9	TRBJ2-1	-	-	TGTGCCAGCAGCTTGGCTGGGACGCAGGAGCAGTTCTTC	CASSLAGTQEQFF
TRBV10-3	TRBJ2-1	-	TRBD1	TGTGCCATCAGTTCCGGGACAGGGTCTGGCAATGAGCAGTTCTTC	CAISSGTGSGNEQFF
TRBV27	TRBJ2-2	-	-	TGTGCCAGCAGTCTAGGAAGAGGTTGGGCGGTGCTGTTTTTT	CASSLGRGWAVLFF
TRBV5-1	TRBJ1-1	-	-	TGCGCCAGCAGCTTGGTGAGAGGGGGAACCACTGAAGCTTTCTTT	CASSLVRGGTTEAFF
TRBV7-9	TRBJ1-5	few	-	TGTGCCAACCCACAGCCCCAGCATTTT	CANPQPQHF
TRBV19	TRBJ2-7	-	-	TGTGCCAGTAGTATAGGGAGTAGCGGGACAGGTTCCGAGCAGTACTTC	CASSIGSSGTGSEQYF
TRBV19	TRBJ2-1	few	TRBD2	TGTGCCAGTACCGGGACTAGCCTATACAATGAGCAGTTCTTC	CASTGTSLYNEQFF
TRBV28	TRBJ1-1	-	TRBD1	TGTGCCAGCAGTCCACGAACAGGGGGGAGCACTGAAGCTTTCTTT	CASSPRTGGSTEAFF
TRBV25-1	TRBJ2-7	-	TRBD1	TGTGCCAGCAGTGAATATTCCACCAGGGCAGGGGGCTGGGTGCAGTACTTC	CASSEYSTRAGGWVQYF